This entry lists 9 T cell receptor beta chains sequenced from one sample in a study of T cell changes during pregnancy in multiple sclerosis. TCRdb's copy holds only in-frame clones and misses some; the assay was immunoSEQ multiplex PCR. The repertoire includes around 100,000 clones, roughly 90% of them detected once, and approximately 2% sits in the top ten. Here the sequenced sample was peripheral blood, taken after pregnancy. Every receptor here comes from a female donor with multiple sclerosis, enrolled in a pregnancy study.

The chain combines TRBV7-9 with TRBJ1-1, with 7 bases fitting TRBD1. From germline, CDR1 is SEHNR and CDR2 FQNEAQ (reference sequence). Trimming took 5 bases from V and 1 from J; bases not matched to a gene: 10. This CDR3 comprises 16 residues. DNA of the CDR3: TGTGCCAGCAGCGGGACAGCCAAAACCAGGAACACTGAAGCTTTCTTT. This encodes CASSGTAKTRNTEAFF.

The chain uses TRBV7-9 and TRBJ2-5; 7 bases match TRBD2. Trimming removed 4 bases from V and 5 bases from J; junction bases left unmatched: 10. This CDR3 has 15 residues. Germline V lookup: CDR1 SEHNR, CDR2 FQNEAQ (reference sequence). In DNA, the CDR3 is TGTGCCAGCAGCTCGTACGGCGGGAGCCATGAGACCCAGTACTTC. It is translated as CASSSYGGSHETQYF.

This clone was detected only a few times. The genes are TRBV11-3 and TRBJ1-1; D perhaps matches TRBD1 (5 bases). CDR3 length: 13 amino acids. The V and J ends lost 2 bases and 3 bases respectively, with 7 bases between them. Germline V gives CDR1 SGHNT, CDR2 YENEEA. This CDR3 is CASSLQGDTEAFF. The CDR3 bases are TGTGCCAGCAGCTTACAAGGGGACACTGAAGCTTTCTTT.

The V call is TRBV19, the J call TRBJ1-5; 7 nucleotides match TRBD1. The CDR3 contains 15 residues. Trimming took 7 bases from V and 3 from J; bases not matched to a gene: 9. Germline assignment: CDR1 LNHDA and CDR2 SQIVND (reference sequence). CDR3: CASTEGQILNQPQHF. The CDR3 DNA reads as TGTGCCAGTACCGAGGGACAGATACTCAATCAGCCCCAGCATTTT. The whole variable domain, remainder taken from reference TRBV19 and TRBJ1-5, is DGGITQSPKYLFRKEGQNVTLSCEQNLNHDAMYWYRQDPGQGLRLIYYSQIVNDFQKGDIAEGYSVSREKKESFPLTVTSAQKNPTAFYLCASTEGQILNQPQHFGDGTRLSIL.

This chain links TRBV4-3 with TRBJ1-4; TRBD1 matches 7 bases. The CDR3 runs to 16 residues. Germline trimming cut 1 base from V and 1 base from J; bases unmatched to any gene: 3. CDR1 is LGHNA, CDR2 YSLEER, per germline. This chain's CDR3 is CASSQGYRGTNEKLFF. The CDR3 DNA reads as TGCGCCAGCAGCCAAGGGTACAGGGGAACTAATGAAAAACTGTTTTTT.

V is TRBV7-3 and J is TRBJ1-2; maybe TRBD1 (5 bases). Looked up from germline, CDR1 is SGHTA and CDR2 is FQGTGA. The CDR3 runs 13 residues. Trimming stripped 3 bases from V and 7 bases from J, with 12 bases between. CDR3 protein: CASSFGGMSGYTF. The CDR3 bases are TGTGCCAGCAGCTTTGGGGGGATGTCTGGCTACACCTTC.

This chain joins TRBV4-2 and TRBJ1-3; a weak D match, TRBD1 (5 bases). Per the germline V gene, CDR1 is LGHNA and CDR2 is YNFKEQ. Trimming stripped 4 bases from V and 4 bases from J, with 5 bases between. The CDR3 runs 12 residues. CDR3 nucleotides: TGTGCCAGCAGCCCAGGGGGAAACACCATATATTTT. Translating gives CASSPGGNTIYF.

This sequence joins TRBV5-1 and TRBJ2-2; 15 nucleotides match TRBD2. The V segment lost 3 bases and the J segment 3 bases; nucleotides outside the gene matches: 9. Germline V lookup: CDR1 SGHRS, CDR2 YFSETQ. The CDR3 is made up of 19 amino acids. The CDR3 DNA is TGCGCCAGCAGCTCGCGGACTAGCGGGGGGGATTTTTACACCGGGGAGCTGTTTTTT. This sequence encodes CASSSRTSGGDFYTGELFF.

The V gene is TRBV27, the J gene TRBJ2-5; the match to TRBD1 covers 10 bases. This CDR3 region has 15 residues. The germline V gene has CDR1 MNHEY and CDR2 SMNVEV (reference sequence). Trimming removed 5 bases from V and 0 bases from J; junction bases left unmatched: 3. CDR3 amino acids: CASSAGQGYQETQYF. CDR3 DNA: TGTGCCAGCAGTGCGGGACAGGGGTACCAAGAGACCCAGTACTTC.